These 19 T cell receptor beta chains came from one sample sequenced in a study of beta chain features in type 1 diabetes. The study's findings and limits: A moderate, significant TCRB CDR3 shortening appeared in type 1 diabetes across four CD4+ subsets.

Which antigens these TCRs recognize remains unknown. Of the isolated RNA, all was reverse transcribed, and so the sequenced material was expressed TCRB transcripts. Profiling relied on immunoSEQ multiplex PCR, and the TCRdb table lists in-frame clones only, not all of them. This table holds approximately 140,000 clones, approximately 10% found once. Sequences were obtained from central memory CD4+ T cells from blood. The receptor set was obtained from a man aged 25 to 40 with type 1 diabetes.

This clone has a handful of counts. The chain carries TRBV4-2 and TRBJ2-3; 13 positions agree with TRBD2. With V trimmed by 4 bases and J by 3 bases, 7 bases remained unmatched. The germline V gene encodes CDR1 LGHNA and CDR2 YNFKEQ. CDR3 length: 17 amino acids. The CDR3 nucleotides read TGTGCCAGCAGCCTACTAGCGGGGGGGGGTGGAACAGATACGCAGTATTTT. Its protein product is CASSLLAGGGGTDTQYF.

At least ten counts were recorded for this clone. V usage is TRBV7-9 and J usage is TRBJ2-1, with a tentative D call TRBD2 (7 bases). Deletions cut 7 bases from V and 4 bases from J, with 17 bases between. CDR3 size: 15 residues. Germline CDR1 and CDR2: SEHNR and FQNEAQ (reference sequence). In DNA, the CDR3 is TGTGCCAGCACCTTTAGGGGGGGCGGGTACAATGAGCAGTTCTTC. Encoded protein: CASTFRGGGYNEQFF.

This clone has a handful of counts. This rearrangement joins TRBV27 to TRBJ1-6; D is perhaps TRBD1 (6 bases). V was cut by 0 bases and J by 9 bases, with 12 bases left in between. CDR3 length: 15 residues. CDR1 is MNHEY, CDR2 SMNVEV, per germline (reference sequence). The CDR3 reads CASSLSLQGISPLHF. In DNA form, the CDR3 reads TGTGCCAGCAGTTTATCGTTACAGGGTATTTCACCCCTCCACTTT.

J is TRBJ1-2 and V is TRBV6-5, with D possibly matching TRBD1 (6 bases). CDR1 is MNHEY and CDR2 is SVGAGI in the germline V gene. Between the trimmed V and J ends, which lost 6 bases and 0 bases, there was a span of 14 bases. The CDR3 extends over 15 amino acids. CDR3 in DNA: TGTGCCAGCAGCTCGGGGACAATAGCTAACTATGGCTACACCTTC. Protein sequence: CASSSGTIANYGYTF.

This chain joins TRBV5-1 and TRBJ2-5, with 8 bases that match TRBD1. The J segment lost 4 bases and the V segment lost 5 bases, leaving 4 bases of the junction unmatched. There are 13 residues in the CDR3. Per the germline V gene, CDR1 is SGHRS and CDR2 is YFSETQ. CDR3 protein: CASRQGARETQYF. For the CDR3, the DNA is TGCGCCAGCAGGCAGGGGGCAAGAGAGACCCAGTACTTC.

The chain couples TRBV28 to TRBJ2-3; D uncertain. Trimming removed 3 bases from V and 6 bases from J, with 10 bases in between. The CDR3 has 13 residues. The germline gives CDR1 MDHEN, CDR2 SYDVKM. The CDR3 DNA is TGTGCCAGCAGTTTCTTACCTAGTGATACGCAGTATTTT. The encoded protein is CASSFLPSDTQYF.

This clone was observed a handful of times. V gene TRBV7-2 combines with J gene TRBJ2-1; D is ambiguous. Germline CDR1 SGHTA, CDR2 FQGNSA. V gave up 6 bases and J gave up 9 bases, with 12 bases separating them. The CDR3 runs to 12 residues. In DNA form, the CDR3 reads TGTGCCAGCAGTCTCCAATATAGTGAGCAGTTCTTC. Translated: CASSLQYSEQFF.

This clone was observed a few times. The V and J genes are TRBV5-4 and TRBJ2-7; 8 bases map to TRBD2. V lost 3 bases and J lost 2; bases outside the gene matches: 10. From germline, CDR1 is SGHNT and CDR2 YYREEE (reference sequence). The CDR3 runs to 16 residues. This CDR3 reads CASSWGGVSGAYEQYF. The CDR3 nucleotides read TGTGCCAGCAGCTGGGGAGGGGTTAGCGGGGCCTACGAGCAGTACTTC.

This clone came up a few times. The V gene is TRBV15, the J gene TRBJ2-3, with a tentative D call TRBD2 (7 bases). V was clipped by 0 bases and J by 0 bases, with 10 bases between them. CDR3 length: 16 amino acids. Germline CDR1 LNHNV, CDR2 YYDKDF (reference sequence). Here the CDR3 DNA reads TGTGCCACCAGCAGAGACGGGGGGCAGAGCACAGATACGCAGTATTTT. Protein sequence: CATSRDGGQSTDTQYF.

The rearrangement joins TRBV5-4 to TRBJ2-1; 14 bases are a match to TRBD2. The CDR3 is made up of 16 amino acids. CDR1 and CDR2 (germline): SGHNT, YYREEE (reference sequence). J lost 9 bases, V lost 4 bases, and 9 bases had no gene match. CDR3 region: CASSPRTSGGRIEQFF. The CDR3 coding sequence is TGTGCCAGCAGCCCCCGGACTAGCGGGGGGAGGATTGAGCAGTTCTTC.

V gene TRBV7-2 combines with J gene TRBJ2-7, with 12 bases matching TRBD2. J was trimmed by 6 bases and V by 8 bases; bases with no gene match: 5. Germline values: CDR1 SGHTA, CDR2 FQGNSA. The CDR3 contains 13 residues. The CDR3 DNA reads as TGTGCCAGCCGGCTAGCGGGGGGGCTCGAGCAGTACTTC. Protein product: CASRLAGGLEQYF. The full variable domain, with the rest looked up from reference TRBV7-2 and TRBJ2-7, is GAGVSQSPSNKVTEKGKDVELRCDPISGHTALYWYRQSLGQGLEFLIYFQGNSAPDKSGLPSDRFSAERTGGSVSTLTIQRTQQEDSAVYLCASRLAGGLEQYFGPGTRLTVT.

This clone appeared a few times. In nucleotides, the CDR3 is TGTGCCAGCAGTTACCCGGGGGCAGATACGCAGTATTTT. As protein: CASSYPGADTQYF. The chain uses TRBV6-5 and TRBJ2-3; maybe TRBD2 (6 bases). V was shortened by 2 bases and J by 4 bases, with 7 bases between the two germline ends. The germline V gene encodes CDR1 MNHEY and CDR2 SVGAGI. The CDR3 runs 13 residues.

The rearrangement joins TRBV4-1 to TRBJ1-2; 8 bases are shared with TRBD1. The germline CDR1 and CDR2 sequences are MGHRA and YSYEKL. With V trimmed by 0 bases and J by 7 bases, 7 bases remained unmatched. The CDR3 runs 15 residues. The CDR3 sequence is CASSQEGQGAGGYTF. The CDR3 region has the DNA TGCGCCAGCAGCCAAGAGGGGCAGGGGGCCGGTGGCTACACCTTC.

This clone came up a few times. The chain combines TRBV6-5 with TRBJ1-1; TRBD1 matches at 8 bases. V shed 2 bases and J 1 base; nucleotides not matched to a gene: 3. The CDR3 is 15 residues long. Germline loops: CDR1 MNHEY, CDR2 SVGAGI. Here the CDR3 reads CASSYQGQANTEAFF. CDR3 coding DNA: TGTGCCAGCAGTTACCAGGGACAGGCGAACACTGAAGCTTTCTTT.

This chain links TRBV4-3 with TRBJ1-2; D is undetermined. The CDR3 is made up of 14 amino acids. The V gene lost 2 bases and the J gene lost 5 bases, with 12 bases spanning the gap. CDR1 is LGHNA and CDR2 is YSLEER in the germline V gene. CDR3 sequence reads: CASSQNVGGYGYTF. DNA of the CDR3: TGCGCCAGCAGCCAAAATGTAGGAGGTTATGGCTACACCTTC.

This clone was seen at least ten times. The chain uses TRBV5-1 and TRBJ2-3; TRBD2 matches at 7 bases. This CDR3 has 16 amino acids. The trim removed 0 bases at V and 2 bases at J, leaving 6 bases unmatched. Germline assignment: CDR1 SGHRS and CDR2 YFSETQ. This chain's CDR3 is CASSLEWRGNTDTQYF. CDR3 sequence (DNA): TGCGCCAGCAGCTTGGAATGGCGGGGGAACACAGATACGCAGTATTTT.

The rearrangement links TRBV7-9 to TRBJ2-1, with 8 bases matching TRBD2. CDR3 length: 15 residues. Germline V lookup: CDR1 SEHNR, CDR2 FQNEAQ (reference sequence). Losses at the gene ends were 3 bases for V and 6 bases for J; bases not matched to a gene: 7. The CDR3 DNA follows: TGTGCCAGCAGCTTCGGGGGACTAGATTTCAATGAGCAGTTCTTC. Protein: CASSFGGLDFNEQFF.

V and J are TRBV28 and TRBJ1-5, with D unresolved. This CDR3 is 17 amino acids long. The V end lost 4 bases, the J end lost 4 bases, and 20 bases lay between the germline ends. Germline V CDR1 and CDR2: MDHEN, SYDVKM. CDR3 sequence reads: CASSSITADGFNQPQHF. The DNA of the CDR3 is TGTGCCAGCAGTTCCATCACCGCCGACGGGTTTAATCAGCCCCAGCATTTT.

This clone has a handful of counts. This chain connects TRBV4-2 to TRBJ2-5, with 11 bases fitting TRBD2. The CDR3 sequence is 16 residues long. Germline-derived CDR1 and CDR2 are LGHNA and YNFKEQ. J gave up 5 bases and V 1 base, and 6 bases lay outside the gene matches. The CDR3 loop is CASSQGVSGGDETQYF. CDR3 coding DNA: TGTGCCAGCAGCCAAGGCGTTAGCGGGGGGGACGAGACCCAGTACTTC.